The rows below give T cell receptor beta chains drawn from one sample of a study of T cell changes during pregnancy in multiple sclerosis. TCRdb's copy holds only in-frame clones and misses some; the assay was immunoSEQ multiplex PCR. The table records just over 65,000 clones, 75% to 95% of them present only once. This specimen consisted of peripheral blood, obtained in the second trimester of pregnancy. All receptors derive from a female donor with multiple sclerosis, enrolled in a pregnancy study. The CDR3 runs from the conserved cysteine through the conserved F or W. D genes are given only for firm matches. Not every row has a clone size; where given, it reads once, few, many or a size class.

NA,TRBJ2-7,TRBV5-4,NA,CASSPPGVDEQYF,TGCGCCAGCAGCCCTCCAGGGGTCGACGAGCAGTACTTC
NA,TRBJ1-2,TRBV4-3,NA,CASSQEGQFYGYTF,TGCGCCAGCAGCCAAGAAGGACAGTTCTATGGCTACACCTTC
NA,TRBJ2-6,TRBV5-5,TRBD1,CASSLGQGKTSGANVLTF,TGTGCCAGCAGCTTGGGACAGGGGAAAACGTCTGGGGCCAACGTCCTGACTTTC
NA,TRBJ2-7,TRBV6-5,NA,CASSFGTRGAEQYF,TGTGCCAGCAGTTTCGGGACACGGGGCGCCGAGCAGTACTTC
NA,TRBJ2-7,TRBV7-2,NA,CASSPGGPIYEQYF,TGTGCCAGCAGCCCCGGGGGACCCATCTACGAGCAGTACTTC
NA,TRBJ1-5,TRBV7-2,NA,CASSREGQGNQPQHF,TGTGCCAGCAGCCGGGAGGGGCAGGGCAATCAGCCCCAGCATTTT
NA,TRBJ2-7,TRBV6-1,NA,CASRPGRGNPYEQYF,TGTGCCAGCAGGCCCGGTAGGGGGAATCCCTACGAGCAGTACTTC
once,TRBJ1-2,TRBV4-3,NA,CASSQERAGRGYTF,TGCGCCAGCAGCCAAGAAAGGGCAGGGCGAGGCTACACCTTC
few,TRBJ2-7,TRBV7-6,TRBD2,CASSRGGGALPYEQYF,TGTGCCAGCAGCCGCGGCGGGGGGGCCCTCCCTTACGAGCAGTACTTC
NA,TRBJ2-3,TRBV5-1,NA,CASSKVQPDTQYF,TGCGCCAGCAGCAAGGTACAGCCAGATACGCAGTATTTT
NA,TRBJ1-1,TRBV30,NA,CAWSTVNTEAFF,TGTGCCTGGAGTACTGTGAACACTGAAGCTTTCTTT
NA,TRBJ2-3,TRBV5-6,NA,CASSIQYSDTQYF,TGTGCCAGCAGCATACAATATTCAGATACGCAGTATTTT